Following are 22 T cell receptor beta chains from one sample sequenced in a study of blood T cells in healthy people across ages. Sample-barcoded 5' priming and a J-beta primer mix drove a second PCR of roughly 6 to 12 cycles. Each CDR3 protein is one row after TCRdb ran MiXCR on the 5' RACE reads. The sample holds 450,000 to 700,000 distinct CDR3 sequences; 27% are singletons and the top ten take about a fifth. Sequenced sample: blood. Receptors originate from a woman in her 70s in good health.

This clonotype was seen a handful of times. One junction end does not reproduce the germline sequence, and a read error may be involved. The CDR3 is CSAPREFQEAQYF. The CDR3 DNA is TGCAGTGCCCCCAGGGAATTCCAAGAGGCCCAGTACTTC. The chain recombines TRBV20-1 with TRBJ2-5; D possibly corresponds to TRBD1 (5 bases). CDR3 length equals 13 residues. Per germline, CDR1 DFQATT and CDR2 SNEGSKA (reference sequence).

The CDR3 protein is CASTQTRPQPQHF. For the CDR3, the DNA is TGTGCCAGCACCCAAACCCGGCCTCAGCCCCAGCATTTT. The chain is built from TRBV6-6 and TRBJ1-5; unclear D gene. Germline loops: CDR1 MNHNY, CDR2 SVGAGI (reference sequence). The V gene lost 7 bases and the J gene lost 6 bases, with 13 bases spanning the gap. The CDR3 consists of 13 residues.

This chain links TRBV4-3 with TRBJ1-2; the D gene is possibly TRBD1 (6 bases). Germline V lookup: CDR1 LGHNA, CDR2 YSLEER. Trimming removed 3 bases at V and 4 bases at J, with 15 bases between. This CDR3 contains 15 residues. The chain's CDR3 is CASSQETTGAYGYTF. The CDR3 DNA follows: TGCGCCAGCAGCCAGGAAACGACAGGCGCCTATGGCTACACCTTC.

The chain couples TRBV29-1 to TRBJ1-2; D perhaps matches TRBD1 (5 bases). The CDR3 is 12 residues long. V was shortened by 5 bases and J by 3 bases, with 10 bases between the two germline ends. CDR1 is SQVTM, CDR2 ANQGSEA, per germline. The CDR3 DNA follows: TGCAGCGTTTATGACAGAGACTATGGCTACACCTTC. It is translated as CSVYDRDYGYTF.

This chain uses TRBV27 with TRBJ1-4; D possibly corresponds to TRBD1 (5 bases). Trimming took 2 bases from V and 6 from J, leaving 7 bases between them. Germline-derived CDR1 and CDR2 are MNHEY and SMNVEV (reference sequence). CDR3 length equals 13 residues. CDR3 amino acids: CASSLQGYEKLFF. The CDR3, as DNA: TGTGCCAGCAGTTTACAGGGTTATGAAAAACTGTTTTTT.

The chain links TRBV6-5 to TRBJ2-7; the match to TRBD1 covers 8 bases. J was trimmed by 3 bases and V by 0 bases; bases with no gene match: 4. CDR3 length: 15 residues. CDR1 and CDR2 from the germline V gene are MNHEY and SVGAGI. The CDR3 coding sequence is TGTGCCAGCAGTTACTCGACAGGGGACCACTACGAGCAGTACTTC. Translation: CASSYSTGDHYEQYF.

The chain links TRBV20-1 to TRBJ1-1, with unresolved D. Germline V gene sequence: CDR1 DFQATT, CDR2 SNEGSKA (reference sequence). Trimming shortened V by 0 bases and J by 5 bases, and 4 bases separated the two germline ends. This CDR3 has 11 residues. The CDR3 reads CSAREGTEAFF. Here the CDR3 DNA reads TGCAGTGCTAGAGAAGGGACTGAAGCTTTCTTT.

This clonotype was recorded a few times. The chain couples TRBV6-1 to TRBJ1-2, with unresolved D. Germline assignment: CDR1 MNHNS and CDR2 SASEGT. The CDR3 has 16 amino acids. Trimming left V 6 bases short and J 7 bases short, with 24 bases between. The chain's CDR3 is CASSSWEGKNGLGYTF. The CDR3 nucleotides read TGTGCCAGCAGCTCCTGGGAGGGCAAGAACGGTCTTGGCTACACCTTC.

This clonotype was counted between two and nine times. This chain uses TRBV18 with TRBJ2-5, with D possibly TRBD2 on 6 matching bases. Trimming removed 4 bases from V and 1 base from J, with 19 bases in between. CDR1 is KGHSH and CDR2 is LQKENI in the germline V gene. CDR3 length: 17 amino acids. In DNA, the CDR3 is TGTGCCAGCTCACTAAGGAGGGCTATCCACCTCCAAGAGACCCAGTACTTC. Protein product: CASSLRRAIHLQETQYF.

The V gene is TRBV27, the J gene TRBJ2-7; 8 bases align to TRBD2. CDR3 length: 15 residues. Per germline, CDR1 MNHEY and CDR2 SMNVEV (reference sequence). The trim removed 3 bases at V and 3 bases at J, leaving 7 bases unmatched. CDR3 nucleotides: TGTGCCAGCAGTTTTTTAGCGGGGACCGTCTACGAGCAGTACTTC. The encoded protein is CASSFLAGTVYEQYF.

This clonotype was detected once. A much larger clonotype is one base distant, so this may be a read error. The V gene is TRBV29-1, the J gene TRBJ2-5; D not resolved. With the DNA end fitting TRBJ2-7 better, the J assignment may be wrong. The germline V gene has CDR1 SQVTM and CDR2 ANQGSEA. The CDR3 runs 12 residues. In DNA form, the CDR3 reads TGCAGCGCTGGGTCAGATGGATACGAGCAGTACTTC. Translated: CSAGSDGYEQYF.

V and J are TRBV7-9 and TRBJ2-2; perhaps TRBD1 as D (5 bases). Trimming removed 4 bases from V and 6 bases from J, with 9 bases in between. Germline assignment: CDR1 SEHNR and CDR2 FQNEAQ (reference sequence). The CDR3 extends over 13 amino acids. The CDR3 region is CASSSTVPGELFF. CDR3 sequence (DNA): TGTGCCAGCAGCTCGACAGTCCCCGGGGAGCTGTTTTTT.

The chain combines TRBV9 with TRBJ2-5; no definite D call. The germline gives CDR1 SGDLS, CDR2 YYNGEE. The CDR3 covers 15 residues. The V end was cut by 0 bases, the J end by 0 bases, with 9 bases between. CDR3 in DNA: TGTGCCAGCAGCGTAGCTGAAGAGTACCAAGAGACCCAGTACTTC. Translated: CASSVAEEYQETQYF.

The chain has TRBV12-3 or TRBV12-4 and TRBJ2-7, with D maybe TRBD2 (5 bases). There are 12 residues in the CDR3. V lost 5 bases and J lost 6, with 11 bases in between. CDR3 loop: CASSPTSFEQYF. The CDR3 coding sequence is TGTGCCAGCAGTCCAACTAGTTTCGAGCAGTACTTC.

The chain has TRBV20-1 and TRBJ1-2; 7 bases fit TRBD1. CDR1 and CDR2 from the germline V gene are DFQATT and SNEGSKA (reference sequence). The V segment lost 3 bases and the J segment 0 bases; nucleotides outside the gene matches: 7. The length of the CDR3 is 15 residues. The CDR3 DNA reads as TGCAGTGCTAGTGACCGGGACAGATCTAACTATGGCTACACCTTC. Encoded protein: CSASDRDRSNYGYTF.

V and J are TRBV29-1 and TRBJ2-5; D may be TRBD1 (6 bases). Deletions cut 4 bases from V and 8 bases from J, with 14 bases between. There are 12 residues in the CDR3. Germline lookup yields CDR1 SQVTM and CDR2 ANQGSEA. CDR3: CSVGTEKRTQYF. CDR3 sequence (DNA): TGCAGCGTTGGGACAGAGAAGAGAACCCAGTACTTC.

The chain's CDR3 is CASSYSQGWGTEAFF. The CDR3 region has the DNA TGTGCCAGCAGTTACTCACAGGGGTGGGGCACTGAAGCTTTCTTT. The chain recombines TRBV6-5 with TRBJ1-1; 7 bases map to TRBD1. The CDR3 loop spans 15 amino acids. The germline CDR1 and CDR2 sequences are MNHEY and SVGAGI. The junction had 5 bases not matched to a gene; V was cut back by 0 bases and J by 4 bases.

V is TRBV7-6 and J is TRBJ1-4, with 9 bases identical to TRBD1. This CDR3 region has 15 residues. CDR1 and CDR2 (germline): SGHVS, FNYEAQ. V shed 5 bases, J shed 8 bases, and the junction held 9 bases outside the gene matches. CDR3 bases: TGTGCCAGCAGCCGGGGACAGGGAAGACGCGAAAAACTGTTTTTT. It specifies CASSRGQGRREKLFF.

The chain recombines TRBV5-1 with TRBJ1-2; tentative D call: TRBD1 (5 bases). CDR3 length equals 16 residues. Trimming removed 5 bases from V and 1 base from J, with 18 bases in between. The germline V gene encodes CDR1 SGHRS and CDR2 YFSETQ. DNA of the CDR3: TGCGCCAGCAGGGGGGATCAGCCCGGGTTTAACTATGGCTACACCTTC. Its protein product is CASRGDQPGFNYGYTF.

This clonotype came up a few times. The chain is built from TRBV7-2 and TRBJ1-4; TRBD1 is a possible D gene (5 bases). The CDR3 totals 13 residues. V lost 6 bases and J lost 7, with 12 bases in between. Germline loops: CDR1 SGHTA, CDR2 FQGNSA. CDR3 residues: CASRGVESEKLFF. As DNA, the CDR3 is TGTGCCAGCAGGGGGGTGGAAAGTGAAAAACTGTTTTTT.

This clonotype was counted a few times. V is TRBV2 and J is TRBJ2-7, with TRBD1 identical over 7 bases. This CDR3 has 14 residues. J was trimmed by 2 bases and V by 4 bases; bases with no gene match: 5. CDR1 is SNHLY and CDR2 is FYNNEI in the germline V gene. The DNA for the CDR3 is TGTGCCAGCAGTGCCGGGACAGCTCCCTACGAGCAGTACTTC. This gives the protein CASSAGTAPYEQYF.

This chain connects TRBV2 to TRBJ2-7; no reliable D call. Germline V CDR1 and CDR2: SNHLY, FYNNEI. V gave up 5 bases and J gave up 3 bases, with 11 bases separating them. The CDR3 totals 13 residues. CDR3 nucleotide sequence: TGTGCCAGCAGTTTTGAGACAAACTACGAGCAGTACTTC. This codes for CASSFETNYEQYF. Complete variable domain (other parts from reference TRBV2 and TRBJ2-7): EPEVTQTPSHQVTQMGQEVILRCVPISNHLYFYWYRQILGQKVEFLVSFYNNEISEKSEIFDDQFSVERPDGSNFTLKIRSTKLEDSAMYFCASSFETNYEQYFGPGTRLTVT.